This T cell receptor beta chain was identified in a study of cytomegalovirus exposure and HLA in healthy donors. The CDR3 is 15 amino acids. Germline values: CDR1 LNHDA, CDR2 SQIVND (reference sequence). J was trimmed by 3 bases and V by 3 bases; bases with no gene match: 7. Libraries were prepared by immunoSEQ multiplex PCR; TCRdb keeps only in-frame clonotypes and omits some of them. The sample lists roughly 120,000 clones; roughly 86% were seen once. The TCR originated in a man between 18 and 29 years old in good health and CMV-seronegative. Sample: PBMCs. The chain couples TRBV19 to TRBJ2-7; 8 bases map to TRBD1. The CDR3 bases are TGTGCCAGTAGTATTGCGTTAGGACAGGGCTACGAGCAGTACTTC. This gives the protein CASSIALGQGYEQYF.